This T cell receptor beta chain was recorded in a study of cytomegalovirus exposure and HLA in healthy donors. It was with 60 Vbeta and 13 Jbeta primers that the PCR ran. Some clones are missing from TCRdb's copy, which holds only in-frame ones; the method was immunoSEQ multiplex PCR. In total, the table holds approximately 100,000 clones. Concerning this clone itself: As yet, its antigen is unknown.

Overall study findings and caveats: In a later analysis, HLA-associated beta chains showed higher expansion and lower generation probabilities than comparable chains. Earlier analysis found most TCR beta V segments productive about 90% or about 30% of the time. Common viral pathogens were later found to be apparently linked to several of the most significant clusters. Specific recognition of CMV antigens was confirmed in vitro for a few chains (all CMV-associated).

The germline V gene encodes CDR1 SEHNR and CDR2 FQNEAQ (reference sequence). J lost 0 bases, V lost 5 bases, and 18 bases had no gene match. CDR3 length: 19 amino acids. Sequenced material: PBMCs. J is TRBJ1-1 and V is TRBV7-9, with 7 bases identical to TRBD1. The sequence was obtained from a man aged 45-65 years in good health and CMV-seropositive. The CDR3 region is CASSRMSLRDSSMNTEAFF. For the CDR3, the DNA is TGTGCCAGCAGCCGGATGTCCCTCCGGGACAGTTCAATGAACACTGAAGCTTTCTTT.